This T cell receptor beta chain was found in a study of CD8 T cells in ankylosing spondylitis. Each TCR beta library was made by quantitative 5'-RACE that incorporated molecular barcodes. TCRdb itself ran the 5' RACE reads through MiXCR, one entry per CDR3 protein. The sample carries roughly 700,000 distinct CDR3 sequences, 15% to 20% recorded once. This clonotype was counted once. Antigen unknown. General study findings and limits: Past studies reported some motif variants in reactive arthritis synovial fluid and blood. A motif of roughly 8 highly homologous TCR beta variants was seen as apparently characteristic of ankylosing spondylitis blood. Researchers report that disease-linked clones proved CD8+ and relatively rare in peripheral blood. From matched ankylosing spondylitis synovial fluid, disease-linked clones were reportedly recovered at significantly enriched levels.

This TCR was sampled from a male donor with ankylosing spondylitis. Material for sequencing was blood, either unsorted or a sorted T cell fraction (not recorded which).

The CDR3 DNA reads TGTGCCAGCAGTTACCGGGGGACAGACCCCTATGGCTACACCTTC. Translating it yields CASSYRGTDPYGYTF. The chain couples TRBV6-5 to TRBJ1-2; 7 positions agree with TRBD1. In germline, CDR1 is MNHEY, CDR2 SVGAGI. V was pared by 2 bases and J by 4 bases, with 7 bases of the junction left unmatched. This CDR3 spans 15 amino acids.